A selection of T cell receptor beta chains follows, all from one sample in a study of glioma-infiltrating T cells. TCRdb passed the multiplex PCR reads through MiXCR, listing each CDR3 protein once. The sample has approximately 120,000 distinct CDR3 sequences, roughly 20% seen once. Input material: glioma tissue, nonneoplastic brain tissue, or PBMCs (not recorded which). These receptors all stem from a human donor with low-grade glioma or glioblastoma, undergoing nonglioma brain surgery, or in good health (not recorded which). CDR3s include the opening cysteine and the closing phenylalanine or tryptophan. The D gene is left open where the match is weak. Clone size is stated in some rows and not others, as once, few, many or a class when expanded.

J gene,clone size,CDR3 length,V gene,D gene,CDR3 DNA,CDR3 protein
TRBJ2-3,.,11,TRBV6-2/TRBV6-3,.,TGTGCCAGCAGGACCAGAGATACGCAGTATTTT,CASRTRDTQYF
TRBJ2-5,many,14,TRBV3-1,TRBD1,TGTGCCAGCGAAACCGGGACAGGGGAAGAGACCCAGTACTTC,CASETGTGEETQYF
TRBJ2-1,many,15,TRBV3-1,TRBD2,TGTGCCAGCAGCGCGACTAGCGGGAGTATCTATGAGCAGTTCTTC,CASSATSGSIYEQFF
TRBJ2-2,.,15,TRBV29-1,TRBD2,TGCAGCGTCGAGGCGGGGACTAAGAACACCGGGGAGCTGTTTTTT,CSVEAGTKNTGELFF
TRBJ2-3,many,13,TRBV20-1,TRBD2,TGCAGTGTAAAGTCTAGCGGGACGGATACGCAGTATTTT,CSVKSSGTDTQYF
TRBJ1-1,many,16,TRBV4-1,TRBD1,TGCGCCAGCAGCCAGGGATTTATGACAGGGTCCACTGAAGCTTTCTTT,CASSQGFMTGSTEAFF
TRBJ2-1,many,15,TRBV7-9,TRBD2,TGTGCCAGCAGCTTGACTAGCGGAGGGAGCCTAGAGCAGTTCTTC,CASSLTSGGSLEQFF
TRBJ1-3,many,13,TRBV27,.,TGTGCCAGCAGTTTGGGGACCGAAGACACCATATATTTT,CASSLGTEDTIYF
TRBJ2-2,many,13,TRBV27,.,TGTGCCAGCAGTACGGCAGGGGTCGGGGAGCTGTTTTTT,CASSTAGVGELFF
TRBJ2-4,.,11,TRBV27,.,TGTGCCGGCAGTTCAGGGCCCCTAGAGTACTTC,CAGSSGPLEYF
TRBJ2-3,.,14,TRBV5-1,.,TGCGCCAGCAGCTTGCGCCCAGCCACAGATACGCAGTATTTT,CASSLRPATDTQYF
TRBJ2-3,few,16,TRBV12-3/TRBV12-4,TRBD2,TGTGCCAGCAGCCTGGGACTAGCGGGAGGTCTAGATACGCAGTATTTT,CASSLGLAGGLDTQYF
TRBJ1-1,many,13,TRBV7-9,TRBD1,TGTGCCAGCAGACGTACAGGGGAGGCTGAAGCTTTCTTT,CASRRTGEAEAFF
TRBJ2-1,many,17,TRBV19,TRBD2,TGTGCCAGCGCCACTAGCGGGAGAGCGGGGGGCTACAATGAGCAGTTCTTC,CASATSGRAGGYNEQFF
TRBJ1-2,many,15,TRBV7-9,.,TGTGCCAGCAGCTTAGGCGTAGCGGGTAACTATGGCTACACCTTC,CASSLGVAGNYGYTF
TRBJ1-1,many,14,TRBV12-3/TRBV12-4,.,TGTGCCAGCAGTTTAGGAGGGGGTTACACTGAAGCTTTCTTT,CASSLGGGYTEAFF
TRBJ2-3,few,15,TRBV25-1,.,TGTGCCAGCAATGAATTGTCGGGGGCGGGAGATACGCAGTATTTT,CASNELSGAGDTQYF
TRBJ2-3,many,16,TRBV20-1,TRBD2,TGCAGTGCTAGAGATGTTGCACTAGCGGGAGCCGATACGCAGTATTTT,CSARDVALAGADTQYF
TRBJ2-6,few,13,TRBV2,.,TGTGCCAGCATCCGGGACCAGGGAAACGTCCTGACTTTC,CASIRDQGNVLTF
TRBJ2-7,.,15,TRBV18,.,TGTGCCAGCTCACCACCGGTGGGGAGCTCCCACGAGCAGTACTTC,CASSPPVGSSHEQYF
TRBJ2-3,many,15,TRBV7-2,.,TGTGCCAGCAGCTTAGGGGATACGAGCACAGATACGCAGTATTTT,CASSLGDTSTDTQYF
TRBJ1-2,many,13,TRBV20-1,TRBD1,TGCAGTGCTTTCTTCCGGGACAGGGACGGCTACACCTTC,CSAFFRDRDGYTF